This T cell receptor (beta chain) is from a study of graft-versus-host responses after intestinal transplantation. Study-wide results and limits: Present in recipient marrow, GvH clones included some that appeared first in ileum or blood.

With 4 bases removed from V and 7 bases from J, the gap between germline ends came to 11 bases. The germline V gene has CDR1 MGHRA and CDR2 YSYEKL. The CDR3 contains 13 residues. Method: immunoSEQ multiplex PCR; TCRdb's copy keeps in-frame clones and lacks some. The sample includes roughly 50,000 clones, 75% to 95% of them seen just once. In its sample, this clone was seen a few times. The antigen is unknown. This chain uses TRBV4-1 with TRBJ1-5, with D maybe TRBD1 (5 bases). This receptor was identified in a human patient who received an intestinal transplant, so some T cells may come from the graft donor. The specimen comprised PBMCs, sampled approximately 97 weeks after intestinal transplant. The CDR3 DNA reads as TGCGCCAGCAGCCGAGGGGCAAGCCAGCCCCAGCATTTT. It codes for CASSRGASQPQHF.